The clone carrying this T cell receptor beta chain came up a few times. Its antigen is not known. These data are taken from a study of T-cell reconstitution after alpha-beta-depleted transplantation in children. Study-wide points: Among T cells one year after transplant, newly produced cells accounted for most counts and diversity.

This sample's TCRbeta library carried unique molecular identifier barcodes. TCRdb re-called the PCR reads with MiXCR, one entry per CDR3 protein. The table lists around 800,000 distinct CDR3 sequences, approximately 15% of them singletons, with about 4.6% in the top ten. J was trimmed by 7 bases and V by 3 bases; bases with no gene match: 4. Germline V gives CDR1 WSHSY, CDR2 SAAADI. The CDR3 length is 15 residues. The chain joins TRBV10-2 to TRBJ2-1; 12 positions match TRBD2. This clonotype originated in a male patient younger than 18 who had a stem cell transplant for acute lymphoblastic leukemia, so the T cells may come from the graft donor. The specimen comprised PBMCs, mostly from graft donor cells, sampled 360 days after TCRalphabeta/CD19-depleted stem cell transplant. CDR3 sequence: CASSEFTSGRNEQFF. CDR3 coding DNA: TGCGCCAGCAGTGAATTCACTAGCGGGAGGAATGAGCAGTTCTTC.